This TCR beta chain was identified during a study of OX40 agonist ivuxolimab in advanced cancers. Clones were sequenced by immunoSEQ multiplex PCR, and TCRdb holds only the in-frame ones, with some missing. The data hold 70,000 to 95,000 clones, with roughly four fifths observed a single time. Between the trimmed V and J ends, which lost 4 bases and 0 bases, there was a span of 7 bases. The germline V gene has CDR1 MDHEN and CDR2 SYDVKM. The CDR3 sequence is 14 residues long. The V gene is TRBV28, the J gene TRBJ1-3, with unresolved D. Sequences were derived from CD4+ or CD8+ T cells sorted from blood, sampled in a trial of the OX40 agonist ivuxolimab. This receptor was identified in an adult with an advanced solid tumor such as melanoma, head and neck, liver or kidney cancer. The CDR3: CASSSGVSGNTIYF. The DNA of the CDR3 is TGTGCCAGCAGTTCGGGAGTCTCTGGAAACACCATATATTTT.